One and the same sample provided the 14 T cell receptor beta chains below, sequenced in a study of CD8 T cells in Susac syndrome. It was with random hexamers that roughly 0.45 to 1 ug RNA was reverse transcribed. TCRdb ran MiXCR on the immunoSEQ multiplex PCR reads and lists one entry per CDR3 protein. The sample lists 400,000 or so distinct CDR3 sequences, around 83% occurring once. Sequenced sample: CD8+ T cells from PBMCs. These receptors were taken from a human donor with multiple sclerosis.

The gene calls are TRBV10-3 and TRBJ2-3, with TRBD2 matching over 11 bases. The ends lost 5 bases at V and 2 bases at J; junction bases unmatched: 3. The CDR3 consists of 15 residues. Germline V gives CDR1 ENHRY, CDR2 SYGVKD. This CDR3 reads CAISLAGGSTDTQYF. The CDR3 DNA reads TGTGCCATCAGTCTAGCGGGAGGCTCCACAGATACGCAGTATTTT.

The chain recombines TRBV20-1 with TRBJ2-1, with D possibly TRBD2 on 5 matching bases. V was cut by 4 bases and J by 4 bases, with 20 bases left in between. The CDR3 is made up of 16 amino acids. Germline V gene sequence: CDR1 DFQATT, CDR2 SNEGSKA (reference sequence). CDR3 in DNA: TGCAGTGCTACCCACCCGGACTTCGGTACTTACAATGAGCAGTTCTTC. Amino acids: CSATHPDFGTYNEQFF.

The chain has TRBV5-1 and TRBJ2-7, with D maybe TRBD2 (6 bases). The CDR3 is 15 amino acids. The V gene's germline CDR1 is SGHRS and CDR2 YFSETQ. V lost 0 bases and J 5 bases, leaving 15 bases between the germline ends. The CDR3 DNA is TGCGCCAGCAGCTTGGAGAGCGGGCCGTTCGACGAGCAGTACTTC. This translates into CASSLESGPFDEQYF.

This clonotype was detected only a few times. The rearrangement uses TRBV6-2 or TRBV6-3 and TRBJ2-7; D possibly corresponds to TRBD2 (5 bases). CDR1 is MNHEY and CDR2 is SVGEGT in the germline V gene. The V end was cut by 10 bases, the J end by 5 bases, with 21 bases between. The CDR3 extends over 14 amino acids. CDR3 sequence (DNA): TGTGCCACCTACACCGGTCGGACTTTCGACGAGCAGTACTTC. Its translation is CATYTGRTFDEQYF.

The chain has TRBV6-6 and TRBJ2-1; TRBD1 matches 8 bases. The V segment lost 7 bases and the J segment 7 bases; nucleotides outside the gene matches: 12. The CDR3 has 15 residues. Germline lookup yields CDR1 MNHNY and CDR2 SVGAGI (reference sequence). DNA of the CDR3: TGTGCCAGCACCTCCCAGAGACAGGGGTTGAATGAGCAGTTCTTC. Protein: CASTSQRQGLNEQFF.

The genes are TRBV2 and TRBJ1-1; D gene uncertain. There are 18 residues in the CDR3. Germline-derived CDR1 and CDR2 are SNHLY and FYNNEI. The ends were cut back, 11 bases at V and 7 bases at J, with 35 bases in the middle. CDR3 DNA sequence: TGTGCCCTACAAAAATGGGCCTTCGAGTACACTGACCCCTTTGAAGCTTTCTTT. It yields the protein CALQKWAFEYTDPFEAFF.

This chain connects TRBV19 to TRBJ1-5; D unclear. The V and J ends lost 4 bases and 0 bases respectively, with 13 bases between them. CDR1 is LNHDA, CDR2 SQIVND, per germline (reference sequence). The CDR3 is 16 residues long. CDR3 in amino acids: CASSKGQTLSNQPQHF. In DNA, the CDR3 is TGTGCCAGTAGTAAGGGTCAGACGCTTAGCAATCAGCCCCAGCATTTT.

The chain recombines TRBV2 with TRBJ2-7, with D unresolved. This CDR3 is 12 amino acids long. The germline CDR1 and CDR2 sequences are SNHLY and FYNNEI. Trimming pared 1 base from V and 3 bases from J, leaving 4 bases between. The CDR3 bases are TGTGCCAGCAGTGAAGAAGACTACGAGCAGTACTTC. It is translated as CASSEEDYEQYF.

This chain uses TRBV4-1 with TRBJ1-2, with TRBD1 matching 8 bases. Germline CDR1 and CDR2: MGHRA and YSYEKL. The CDR3 is made up of 15 amino acids. Germline trimming cut 4 bases from V and 8 bases from J; bases unmatched to any gene: 12. The CDR3 reads CASSPGEGQGHGYTF. The CDR3 region has the DNA TGCGCCAGCAGCCCGGGCGAAGGACAGGGTCACGGCTACACCTTC.

Only one count was recorded for this clonotype. The CDR3 loop reads CASSSTDLEQYF. In nucleotides, the CDR3 is TGCGCCAGCAGCTCGACAGATCTCGAGCAGTACTTC. This chain links TRBV5-1 with TRBJ2-7; possible D gene TRBD1, 5 bases. V was pared by 3 bases and J by 6 bases, with 10 bases between. The length of the CDR3 is 12 residues. Germline lookup yields CDR1 SGHRS and CDR2 YFSETQ.

The chain couples TRBV19 to TRBJ2-7; either TRBD1 or TRBD2 may fit D (5 bases each). V dropped 5 bases and J dropped 3 bases, with 11 bases sitting between them. There are 13 residues in the CDR3. From germline, CDR1 is LNHDA and CDR2 SQIVND (reference sequence). The CDR3 DNA sequence: TGTGCCAGTAGTCCGACAGAGGGCTACGAGCAGTACTTC. It yields the protein CASSPTEGYEQYF.

The chain couples TRBV20-1 to TRBJ2-7; no clear D gene. Deletions cut 5 bases from V and 0 bases from J, with 8 bases between. CDR1 DFQATT and CDR2 SNEGSKA come from the germline V gene (reference sequence). This CDR3 spans 12 amino acids. The CDR3 region is CSARGYSYEQYF. In DNA form, the CDR3 reads TGCAGTGCTCGCGGATACTCCTACGAGCAGTACTTC.

This clonotype was seen only once. The chain recombines TRBV27 with TRBJ1-3; no clear D. Germline CDR1 is MNHEY and CDR2 is SMNVEV (reference sequence). This CDR3 has 13 amino acids. The V and J ends lost 5 bases and 0 bases respectively, with 5 bases between them. The CDR3 loop is CASSPTSGNTIYF. CDR3 bases: TGTGCCAGCAGTCCTACCTCTGGAAACACCATATATTTT.

This rearrangement joins TRBV27 to TRBJ2-3, with TRBD2 matching over 13 bases. The V and J ends lost 4 bases and 5 bases, in that order; junction bases with no gene match: 9. The CDR3 is made up of 17 amino acids. Germline assignment: CDR1 MNHEY and CDR2 SMNVEV (reference sequence). CDR3: CASSSTMGLAGRDTQYF. The CDR3, as DNA: TGTGCCAGCAGTTCGACCATGGGACTAGCGGGACGAGATACGCAGTATTTT.